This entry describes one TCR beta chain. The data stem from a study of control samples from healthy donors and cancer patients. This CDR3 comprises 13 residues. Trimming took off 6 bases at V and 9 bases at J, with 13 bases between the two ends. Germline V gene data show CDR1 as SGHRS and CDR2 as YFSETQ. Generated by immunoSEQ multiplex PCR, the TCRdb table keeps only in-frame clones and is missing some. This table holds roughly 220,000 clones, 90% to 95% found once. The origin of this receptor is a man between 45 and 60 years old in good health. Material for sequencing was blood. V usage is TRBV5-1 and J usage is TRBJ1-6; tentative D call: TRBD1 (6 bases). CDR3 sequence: CASTPDSSSPLHF. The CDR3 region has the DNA TGCGCCAGCACTCCGGACAGTTCTTCACCCCTCCACTTT.